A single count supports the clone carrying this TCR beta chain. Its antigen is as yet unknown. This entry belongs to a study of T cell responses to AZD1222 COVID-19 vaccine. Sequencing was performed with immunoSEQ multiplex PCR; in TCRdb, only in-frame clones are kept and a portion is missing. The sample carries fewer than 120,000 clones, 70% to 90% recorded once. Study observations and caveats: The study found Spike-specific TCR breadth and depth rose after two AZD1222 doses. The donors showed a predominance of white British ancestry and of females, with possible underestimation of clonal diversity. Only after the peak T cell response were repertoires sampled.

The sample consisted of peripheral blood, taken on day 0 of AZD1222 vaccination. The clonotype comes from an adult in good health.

The CDR3 region has the DNA TGTGCCAGCAGCCAAGCGAGGGACTCTGGAAACACCATATATTTT. This gives the protein CASSQARDSGNTIYF. The chain employs TRBV3-1 (or the pseudogene TRBV3-2) and TRBJ1-3; no reliable D call. Trimming pared 1 base from V and 0 bases from J, leaving 7 bases between. Germline V CDR1 and CDR2: LGHDT, YNNKEL (reference sequence). The CDR3 spans 15 residues.